This T cell receptor (beta chain) was observed in a study of OX40 agonist ivuxolimab in advanced cancers. General study findings and limits: The average count of expanded clones was higher among CD8+ T cells than among CD4+.

Details on this clone: What it recognizes is unknown.

The CDR3 contains 11 residues. Trimming left V 5 bases short and J 4 bases short, with 5 bases between. The germline CDR1 and CDR2 sequences are SNHLY and FYNNEI. Repertoires were generated with immunoSEQ multiplex PCR, while TCRdb's copy carries only in-frame clones and drops some. The sample lists about 68,000 clones, approximately 83% occurring once. The receptor was derived from an adult with an advanced solid tumor such as melanoma, head and neck, liver or kidney cancer. The sequencing here drew on CD4+ or CD8+ T cells sorted from blood, taken in a trial of the OX40 agonist ivuxolimab. The rearrangement joins TRBV2 to TRBJ1-1; D is undetermined. The CDR3 protein is CASSRGTEAFF. The CDR3 DNA is TGTGCCAGCAGTCGAGGCACTGAAGCTTTCTTT.